These 13 T cell receptor beta chains came from one sample sequenced in a study of CD8 T cells in Susac syndrome. It was with random hexamers that roughly 0.5 to 1 ug RNA was reverse transcribed. TCRdb re-derived calls from the immunoSEQ multiplex PCR reads in MiXCR, one entry per CDR3 protein. The sample carries 130,000 or so distinct CDR3 sequences, 75% to 90% recorded once. The specimen sequenced was CD8+ T cells from PBMCs. These receptors came from a human donor with multiple sclerosis.

The genes are TRBV7-3 and TRBJ2-1, with D uncertain. CDR3 length equals 13 residues. Trimming pared 1 base from V and 8 bases from J, leaving 9 bases between. CDR1 is SGHTA and CDR2 is FQGTGA in the germline V gene. In DNA, the CDR3 is TGTGCCAGCAGCTTAAACAGTATCGATGAGCAGTTCTTC. Translation: CASSLNSIDEQFF.

This clonotype was seen just once. The chain combines TRBV6-2 or TRBV6-3 with TRBJ1-5, with 9 positions matching TRBD1. The CDR3 extends over 14 amino acids. With 5 bases clipped from V and 5 bases from J, the junction kept 4 bases outside the gene matches. Germline values: CDR1 MNHEY, CDR2 SVGEGT. The CDR3 loop is CASSTGGDYQPQHF. The CDR3, as DNA: TGTGCCAGCAGTACAGGGGGCGATTATCAGCCCCAGCATTTT.

This clonotype was seen just once. The chain combines TRBV12-3 or TRBV12-4 with TRBJ2-2; no clear D. The CDR3 extends over 13 amino acids. Trimming cost V 8 bases and J 7 bases, with 14 bases left between them. CDR3 nucleotides: TGTGCCAGCCTCCTATTAGTGGTCGGGGAGCTGTTTTTT. Its protein product is CASLLLVVGELFF.

This clonotype was counted between two and nine times. This rearrangement joins TRBV6-6 to TRBJ1-2; 7 bases are shared with TRBD1. Germline V lookup: CDR1 MNHNY, CDR2 SVGAGI (reference sequence). CDR3 length: 13 amino acids. V was clipped by 0 bases and J by 6 bases; unmatched bases: 1. The CDR3 spells CASSYSQGDGYTF. The CDR3 region has the DNA TGTGCCAGCAGTTACTCCCAGGGGGATGGCTACACCTTC.

The J gene is TRBJ2-1, the V gene TRBV28; D is ambiguous. The CDR3 length is 15 residues. Trimming pared 3 bases from V and 0 bases from J, leaving 9 bases between. Germline-derived CDR1 and CDR2 are MDHEN and SYDVKM. In DNA, the CDR3 is TGTGCCAGCAGTTTTTCCCCAACCTCCTACAATGAGCAGTTCTTC. This codes for CASSFSPTSYNEQFF.

This clonotype was seen a single time. The J gene is TRBJ1-1, the V gene TRBV20-1; TRBD1 might be the D (5 bases). Per germline, CDR1 DFQATT and CDR2 SNEGSKA (reference sequence). CDR3 size: 14 residues. Trimming cost V 6 bases and J 1 base, with 15 bases left between them. The CDR3 coding sequence is TGCAGTGCCCTACCCAGGGAAAAGAACACTGAAGCTTTCTTT. Its protein is CSALPREKNTEAFF.

The chain is built from TRBV3-1 and TRBJ1-1; D gene ambiguous. Germline V gene lookup returns CDR1 LGHDT and CDR2 YNNKEL (reference sequence). The CDR3 contains 12 residues. V was pared by 0 bases and J by 9 bases, with 8 bases between. Written as DNA, the CDR3 is TGTGCCAGCAGCCAAGATCGGGCTAAAGCTTTCTTT. Translating gives CASSQDRAKAFF.

The chain combines TRBV7-8 with TRBJ2-3; the match to TRBD2 covers 11 bases. Germline V CDR1 and CDR2: SGHVS, FQNEAQ. CDR3 length: 16 residues. Trimming removed 5 bases from V and 0 bases from J; junction bases left unmatched: 4. CDR3 in amino acids: CASSPLAGGSTDTQYF. The CDR3 DNA is TGTGCCAGCAGCCCTTTAGCGGGGGGGAGCACAGATACGCAGTATTTT.

The chain is built from TRBV6-2 or TRBV6-3 and TRBJ2-7; 8 bases line up with TRBD1. With V trimmed by 6 bases and J by 0 bases, 10 bases remained unmatched. The V gene's germline CDR1 is MNHEY and CDR2 SVGEGT. There are 16 residues in the CDR3. CDR3 in amino acids: CASSPLPGQASYEQYV. CDR3 bases: TGTGCCAGCAGCCCCCTCCCGGGACAGGCCTCCTACGAGCAGTACGTC.

The chain employs TRBV6-1 and TRBJ2-1, with 10 bases that match TRBD1. The CDR3 consists of 15 residues. V lost 4 bases to trimming and J lost 8 bases; unmatched junction nucleotides: 8. Per the germline V gene, CDR1 is MNHNS and CDR2 is SASEGT. The CDR3 sequence is CASSVGQGGWHEQFF. CDR3 DNA sequence: TGTGCCAGCAGTGTCGGACAGGGGGGATGGCATGAGCAGTTCTTC.

The genes are TRBV4-1 and TRBJ2-2; D perhaps matches TRBD2 (6 bases). The V and J ends lost 8 bases and 6 bases respectively, with 10 bases between them. CDR3 length equals 12 residues. In germline, CDR1 is MGHRA, CDR2 YSYEKL. The CDR3 reads CASAWRAGELFF. The CDR3 coding sequence is TGCGCCAGCGCCTGGAGGGCCGGGGAGCTGTTTTTT.

The rearrangement links TRBV27 to TRBJ2-1; weak D call: TRBD1 (7 bases). The CDR3 is 14 amino acids. V was pared by 0 bases and J by 10 bases, with 13 bases between. Germline V gives CDR1 MNHEY, CDR2 SMNVEV (reference sequence). CDR3 nucleotide sequence: TGTGCCAGCAGTTTATCTAGGGCAGGGGGGGAGCAGTTCTTC. It codes for CASSLSRAGGEQFF.

This chain uses TRBV12-3 or TRBV12-4 with TRBJ1-2; D unresolved. The CDR3 spans 13 residues. V lost 5 bases, J lost 8 bases, and 15 bases lay in between. DNA for the CDR3: TGTGCCAGCAGTACTTATAGGTCCGAGGGCTACACCTTC. Translated, it gives CASSTYRSEGYTF.